This paragraph covers one T cell receptor (beta chain) sequence. V lost 3 bases, J lost 3 bases, and 10 bases stayed unmatched. The CDR3 extends over 16 amino acids. Germline V gene lookup returns CDR1 DFQATT and CDR2 SNEGSKA (reference sequence). The data were taken from a study of blood T cell repertoires in COVID-19. Authors' processing steps: Amplification from reference gene primers served as the basis for estimated nucleated cell counts. Some clones are missing from TCRdb's copy, which holds only in-frame ones; the method was immunoSEQ multiplex PCR. The V and J calls and clone size were taken over from that table, and D and trimming were inferred from the DNA. The profile shows around 130,000 clones, around 83% of them singletons.

Sample: peripheral blood. The sequence was collected from a human donor in a cohort sampled during active COVID-19. J is TRBJ1-3 and V is TRBV20-1, with 8 nucleotides matching TRBD1. CDR3 sequence reads: CSASRDRRTFGNTIYF. In nucleotides, the CDR3 is TGCAGTGCTAGTAGGGACAGGCGGACCTTTGGAAACACCATATATTTT.